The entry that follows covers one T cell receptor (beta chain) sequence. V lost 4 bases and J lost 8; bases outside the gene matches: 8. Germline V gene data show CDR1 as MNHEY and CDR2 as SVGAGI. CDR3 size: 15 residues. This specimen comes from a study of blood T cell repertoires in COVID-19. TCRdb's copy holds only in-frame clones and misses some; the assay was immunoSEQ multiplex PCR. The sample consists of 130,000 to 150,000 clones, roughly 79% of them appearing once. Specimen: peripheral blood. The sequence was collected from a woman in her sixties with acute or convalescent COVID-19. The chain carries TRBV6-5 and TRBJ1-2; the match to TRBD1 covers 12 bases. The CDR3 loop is CASSSGTGGASGYTF. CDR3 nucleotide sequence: TGTGCCAGCAGTTCCGGGACAGGGGGCGCGTCCGGCTACACCTTC.